Each of the 2 T cell receptor beta chains below was sequenced from the same sample in a study of T cell responses to AZD1222 COVID-19 vaccine. Assay: immunoSEQ multiplex PCR; the TCRdb copy retains only in-frame clones and omits some. The sample lists about 150,000 clones, about nine tenths occurring once. The starting material was peripheral blood, obtained on day 0 of AZD1222 vaccination. These receptors were collected from an adult in good health.

The chain is built from TRBV20-1 and TRBJ2-2, with 8 bases aligning to TRBD1. The CDR3 loop spans 16 amino acids. Germline V gives CDR1 DFQATT, CDR2 SNEGSKA (reference sequence). Trimming cost V 3 bases and J 7 bases; bases outside gene matches: 13. CDR3 region: CSASGVGDRSGGELFF. The CDR3 nucleotides are TGCAGTGCTAGTGGGGTCGGGGACAGGTCAGGCGGGGAGCTGTTTTTT.

To note about this clone: A junction end diverges from the germline sequence, so it may reflect a read error. The chain has TRBV6-8 and TRBJ1-1; D ambiguous. Germline CDR1 reads MNHGY; CDR2 reads SAAAGT. The CDR3 has 18 amino acids. DNA for the CDR3: TGTGCCAGCAGCTACTCCACCGACACTTCTGCGGTGAACACTGAAGCTTTCTTT. Encoded protein: CASSYSTDTSAVNTEAFF.